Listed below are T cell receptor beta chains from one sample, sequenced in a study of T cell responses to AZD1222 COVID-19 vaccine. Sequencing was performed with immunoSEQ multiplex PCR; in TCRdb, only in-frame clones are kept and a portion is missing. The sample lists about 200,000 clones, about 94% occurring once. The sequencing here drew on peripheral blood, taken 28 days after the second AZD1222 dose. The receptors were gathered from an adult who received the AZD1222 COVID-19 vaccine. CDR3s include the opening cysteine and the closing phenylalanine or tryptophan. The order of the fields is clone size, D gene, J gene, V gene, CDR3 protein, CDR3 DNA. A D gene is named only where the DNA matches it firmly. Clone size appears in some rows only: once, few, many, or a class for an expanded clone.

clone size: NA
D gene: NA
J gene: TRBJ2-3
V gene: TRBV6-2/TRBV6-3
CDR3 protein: CASSYRPRTDTQYF
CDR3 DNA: TGTGCCAGCAGTTACAGACCCCGCACAGATACGCAGTATTTT

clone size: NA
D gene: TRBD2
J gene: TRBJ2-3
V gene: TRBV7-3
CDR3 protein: CASSLSSGGSTDTQYF
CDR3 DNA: TGTGCCAGCAGCCTCTCTAGCGGGGGTAGCACAGATACGCAGTATTTT

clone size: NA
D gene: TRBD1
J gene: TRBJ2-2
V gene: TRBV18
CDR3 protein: CASSPGQGNTGELFF
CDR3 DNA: TGTGCCAGCTCACCGGGACAGGGGAACACCGGGGAGCTGTTTTTT

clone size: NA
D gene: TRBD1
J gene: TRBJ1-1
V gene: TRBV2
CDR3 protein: CASSAGTGFTAEAFF
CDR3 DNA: TGTGCCAGCAGTGCCGGGACAGGGTTTACGGCCGAAGCTTTCTTT

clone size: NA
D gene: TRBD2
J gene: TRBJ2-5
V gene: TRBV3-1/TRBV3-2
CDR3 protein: CASSQAPGSGERETQYF
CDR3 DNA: TGTGCCAGCAGCCAAGCGCCCGGGAGCGGGGAACGGGAGACCCAGTACTTC

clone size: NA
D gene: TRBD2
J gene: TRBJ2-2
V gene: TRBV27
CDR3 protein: CASSESGGADTGELFF
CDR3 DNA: TGTGCCAGTTCAGAGAGCGGGGGGGCCGACACCGGGGAGCTGTTTTTT

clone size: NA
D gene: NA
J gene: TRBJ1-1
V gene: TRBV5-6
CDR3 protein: CASSLFREGAFF
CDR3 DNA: TGTGCCAGCAGCTTGTTTAGGGAAGGAGCTTTCTTT

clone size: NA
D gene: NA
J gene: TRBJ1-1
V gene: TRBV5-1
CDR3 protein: CASSLEGTNTEAFF
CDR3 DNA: TGCGCCAGCAGCTTGGAGGGGACTAACACTGAAGCTTTCTTT

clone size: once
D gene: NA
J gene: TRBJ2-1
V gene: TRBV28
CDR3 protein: CASSPGHLLGFQFF
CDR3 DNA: TGTGCCAGCAGTCCGGGACACCTACTAGGGTTTCAGTTCTTC

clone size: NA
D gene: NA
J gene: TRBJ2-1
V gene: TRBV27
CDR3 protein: CASSFAVGDEQFF
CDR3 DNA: TGTGCCAGCAGTTTCGCGGTCGGCGATGAGCAGTTCTTC

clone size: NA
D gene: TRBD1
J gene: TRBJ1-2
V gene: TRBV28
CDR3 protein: CASSGSTGGVGYTF
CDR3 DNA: TGTGCCAGCAGTGGCTCGACAGGGGGGGTGGGCTACACCTTC

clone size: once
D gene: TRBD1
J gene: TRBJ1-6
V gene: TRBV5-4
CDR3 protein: CASSLQGQESSPLHF
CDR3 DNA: TGTGCCAGCAGCTTGCAGGGACAGGAAAGTTCACCCCTCCACTTT

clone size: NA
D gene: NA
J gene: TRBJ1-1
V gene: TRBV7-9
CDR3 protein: CASSFHSSGAGGTEAFF
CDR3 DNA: TGTGCCAGCAGCTTCCATTCTTCCGGGGCCGGGGGCACTGAAGCTTTCTTT

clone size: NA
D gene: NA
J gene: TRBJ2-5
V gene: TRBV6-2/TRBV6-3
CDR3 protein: CASSRETQYF
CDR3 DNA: TGTGCCAGCAGCAGAGAGACCCAGTACTTC

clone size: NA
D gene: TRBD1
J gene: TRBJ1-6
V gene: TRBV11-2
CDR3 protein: CASRSGQGNNSPLHF
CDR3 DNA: TGTGCCAGCAGATCTGGACAGGGCAACAATTCACCCCTCCACTTT

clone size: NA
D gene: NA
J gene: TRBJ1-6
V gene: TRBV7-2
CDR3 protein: CASSLSGASSYNSPLHF
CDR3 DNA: TGTGCCAGCAGCTTATCGGGCGCAAGCTCCTATAATTCACCCCTCCACTTT

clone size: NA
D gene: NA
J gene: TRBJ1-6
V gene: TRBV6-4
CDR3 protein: CASSDSRSSASPLHF
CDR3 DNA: TGTGCCAGCAGTGACTCGAGGAGCTCTGCCTCACCCCTCCACTTT

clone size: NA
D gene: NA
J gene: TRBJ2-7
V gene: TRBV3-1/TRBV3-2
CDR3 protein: CASTPRPGEVEQYF
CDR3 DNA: TGTGCCAGCACCCCAAGGCCGGGGGAGGTCGAGCAGTACTTC

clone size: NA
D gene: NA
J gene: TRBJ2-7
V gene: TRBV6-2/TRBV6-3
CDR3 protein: CASSYDHRDQMYEQYF
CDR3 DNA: TGTGCCAGCAGTTACGATCATCGGGACCAGATGTACGAGCAGTACTTC

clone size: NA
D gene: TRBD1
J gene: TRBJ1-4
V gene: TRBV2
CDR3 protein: CASSGQTGFNEKLFF
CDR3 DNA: TGTGCCAGCAGCGGTCAGACAGGGTTCAATGAAAAACTGTTTTTT

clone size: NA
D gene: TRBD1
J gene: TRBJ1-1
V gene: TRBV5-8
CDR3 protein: CASSLDRGRMNTEAFF
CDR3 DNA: TGTGCCAGCAGCTTGGACAGGGGCCGGATGAACACTGAAGCTTTCTTT

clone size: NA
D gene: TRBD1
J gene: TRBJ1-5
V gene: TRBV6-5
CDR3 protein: CASSSLTGEDQPQHF
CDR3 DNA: TGTGCCAGCAGTAGTTTGACAGGGGAGGATCAGCCCCAGCATTTT

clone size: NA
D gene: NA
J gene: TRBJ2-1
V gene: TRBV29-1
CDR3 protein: CSVESVAWGEQFF
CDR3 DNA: TGCAGCGTTGAATCAGTGGCCTGGGGTGAGCAGTTCTTC

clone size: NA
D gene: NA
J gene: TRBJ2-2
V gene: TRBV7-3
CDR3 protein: CASSPVVNTGELFF
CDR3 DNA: TGTGCCAGCAGCCCAGTAGTAAACACCGGGGAGCTGTTTTTT